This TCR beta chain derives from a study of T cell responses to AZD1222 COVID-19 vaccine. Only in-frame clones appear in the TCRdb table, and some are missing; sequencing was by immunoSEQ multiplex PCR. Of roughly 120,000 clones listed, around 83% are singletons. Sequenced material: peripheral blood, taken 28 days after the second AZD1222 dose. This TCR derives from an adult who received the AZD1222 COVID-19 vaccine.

The CDR3 nucleotides read TGTGCCACCAGTGATTCTAGTCAGGAGACCCAGTACTTC. It yields the protein CATSDSSQETQYF. The chain employs TRBV24-1 and TRBJ2-5; D gene uncertain. CDR1 and CDR2 from the germline V gene are KGHDR and SFDVKD. This CDR3 is 13 amino acids long. Deletions cut 2 bases from V and 5 bases from J, with 8 bases between.